These 6 T cell receptor beta chains share one sample of origin, sequenced in a study of control samples from healthy donors and cancer patients. Sequencing was performed with immunoSEQ multiplex PCR; in TCRdb, only in-frame clones are kept and a portion is missing. The data hold about 410,000 clones, with around nine tenths observed a single time. Sample: PBMCs. All receptors derive from a man aged 40-49 years with head and neck cancer.

The rearrangement joins TRBV9 to TRBJ1-2, with TRBD1 as a possible D gene (5 bases). V was trimmed by 3 bases and J by 5 bases, leaving 11 bases between them. Looked up from germline, CDR1 is SGDLS and CDR2 is YYNGEE. The CDR3 contains 13 residues. The CDR3, as DNA: TGTGCCAGCAGCGCCGGGACTCGATATGGCTACACCTTC. Translated, it gives CASSAGTRYGYTF.

The chain uses TRBV6-1 and TRBJ1-2, with 9 positions matching TRBD1. CDR1 MNHNS and CDR2 SASEGT come from the germline V gene. CDR3 length: 16 residues. After removal of 1 base from V and 13 bases from J, the junction contained 16 bases not matched to a gene. The CDR3 loop reads CASSEEQGALRQVLTF. CDR3 coding DNA: TGTGCCAGCAGTGAAGAACAGGGGGCGCTTCGTCAGGTTCTCACCTTC.

The rearrangement joins TRBV6-5 to TRBJ2-1, with D possibly matching TRBD1 (6 bases). The CDR3 contains 14 residues. Germline V lookup: CDR1 MNHEY, CDR2 SVGAGI. V was pared by 6 bases and J by 6 bases, with 15 bases between. The CDR3 DNA reads as TGTGCCAGCAGGGCCACAGGGCTCCGCAATGAGCAGTTCTTC. This translates into CASRATGLRNEQFF.

The chain's CDR3 is CASSLVPRGSTEAFF. In DNA form, the CDR3 reads TGTGCCAGCAGCTTAGTACCCAGGGGGAGCACTGAAGCTTTCTTT. The rearrangement links TRBV7-6 to TRBJ1-1; 7 bases fit TRBD1. V gave up 1 base and J gave up 4 bases; unmatched junction bases: 6. The CDR3 contains 15 residues. Germline CDR1 reads SGHVS; CDR2 reads FNYEAQ.

DNA for the CDR3: TGTGCCAGCCCATCCCGTAGGTCTTCGCGGGTCTACAATGAGCAGTTCTTC. As protein: CASPSRRSSRVYNEQFF. This chain connects TRBV18 to TRBJ2-1; weak D call: TRBD2 (5 bases). The germline V gene encodes CDR1 KGHSH and CDR2 LQKENI. V lost 8 bases, J lost 3 bases, and 23 bases lay in between. The CDR3 totals 17 residues.

This sequence joins TRBV18 and TRBJ2-1; D unclear. The CDR3 length is 13 residues. V lost 0 bases and J 8 bases, leaving 8 bases between the germline ends. CDR1 is KGHSH, CDR2 LQKENI, per germline. CDR3 protein: CASSPPARDEQFF. The CDR3 DNA reads TGTGCCAGCTCACCACCGGCTCGCGATGAGCAGTTCTTC.